This record looks at one TCR beta chain sequence and its context. These data come from a study of blood T cell repertoires in COVID-19. Study details: The United States, Italy and Spain provided the acute and convalescent COVID-19 samples. T cells, B-cell-depleted T cells, or PBMCs supplied cDNA or gDNA.

V gave up 6 bases and J gave up 5 bases, with 20 bases separating them. The CDR3 is 15 amino acids. The V gene's germline CDR1 is MNHNS and CDR2 SASEGT. TCRdb keeps only in-frame clones here, not all; method: immunoSEQ multiplex PCR. The sample lists about 200,000 clones, about 84% occurring once. Input material: peripheral blood. The clonotype originates from a woman older than 75 with acute or convalescent COVID-19. The V and J genes are TRBV6-1 and TRBJ2-7, with D possibly matching TRBD1 (6 bases). The CDR3 sequence: CASSRLAGAGDEQYF. DNA of the CDR3: TGTGCCAGCAGCCGCCTCGCAGGGGCCGGGGACGAGCAGTACTTC.